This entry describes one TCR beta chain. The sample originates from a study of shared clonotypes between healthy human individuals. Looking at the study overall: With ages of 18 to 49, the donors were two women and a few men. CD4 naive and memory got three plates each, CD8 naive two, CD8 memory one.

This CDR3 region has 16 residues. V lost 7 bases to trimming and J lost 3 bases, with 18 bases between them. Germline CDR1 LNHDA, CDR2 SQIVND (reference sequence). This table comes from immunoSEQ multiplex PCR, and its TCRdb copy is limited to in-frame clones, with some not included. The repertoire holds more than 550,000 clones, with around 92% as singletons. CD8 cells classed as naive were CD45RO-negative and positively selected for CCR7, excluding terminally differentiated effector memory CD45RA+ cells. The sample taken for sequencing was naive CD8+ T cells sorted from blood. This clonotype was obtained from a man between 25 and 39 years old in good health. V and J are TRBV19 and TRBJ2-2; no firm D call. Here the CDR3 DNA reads TGTGCCAGTAATCCTCACCCCGGGTTGGACACCGGGGAGCTGTTTTTT. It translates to CASNPHPGLDTGELFF.